Listed below are T cell receptor beta chains from one sample, sequenced in a study of blood T cell repertoires in COVID-19. Some clones are missing from TCRdb's copy, which holds only in-frame ones; the method was immunoSEQ multiplex PCR. Among approximately 300,000 clones listed, nearly 90% were seen once. Sequences were obtained from PBMCs or T cells enriched from blood (not recorded which). These receptors were obtained from a woman in her thirties who had recovered from COVID-19. Each CDR3 is given with its conserved first and last residue. A D gene is named only where the DNA matches it firmly. Rows may omit the clone size; those that give it use once, few, many or a size class.

V gene,D gene,J gene,clone size,CDR3 length,CDR3 protein,CDR3 DNA
TRBV5-1,NA,TRBJ1-4,NA,16,CASSQQVGASNEKLFF,TGCGCCAGCAGCCAACAGGTGGGGGCGAGTAATGAAAAACTGTTTTTT
TRBV19,NA,TRBJ1-6,NA,14,CASTQGISNSPLHF,TGTGCCAGTACTCAGGGTATATCGAATTCACCCCTCCACTTT
TRBV6-5,NA,TRBJ1-2,once,15,CASSFRPGTSYGYTF,TGTGCCAGCAGTTTCAGACCCGGGACAAGCTATGGCTACACCTTC
TRBV2,TRBD1,TRBJ1-2,NA,15,CASSERGQGLYGYTF,TGTGCCAGCAGTGAAAGGGGACAGGGACTCTATGGCTACACCTTC
TRBV19,NA,TRBJ1-6,NA,13,CASSATTGIHLHF,TGTGCCAGTAGTGCTACGACGGGGATTCACCTCCACTTT
TRBV4-1,NA,TRBJ1-4,NA,15,CASSQDPGGREKLFF,TGCGCCAGCAGCCAAGATCCGGGGGGAAGGGAAAAACTGTTTTTT
TRBV6-1,TRBD1,TRBJ2-6,NA,16,CASSEGQGTGANVLTF,TGTGCCAGCAGTGAAGGACAGGGGACTGGGGCCAACGTCCTGACTTTC
TRBV7-3,TRBD1,TRBJ1-1,NA,15,CASSSPSAGGTEAFF,TGTGCCAGCAGCTCCCCGTCGGCAGGGGGCACTGAAGCTTTCTTT
TRBV7-9,NA,TRBJ1-5,NA,15,CASSLAEGGHQPQHF,TGTGCCAGCAGCTTAGCGGAGGGGGGGCATCAGCCCCAGCATTTT
TRBV5-5,NA,TRBJ1-1,few,13,CASTAEHPTEAFF,TGTGCCAGCACCGCCGAGCACCCCACTGAAGCTTTCTTT
TRBV7-9,NA,TRBJ2-7,NA,15,CASSPRVGLSYEQYF,TGTGCCAGCAGCCCGCGGGTAGGTCTCTCCTACGAGCAGTACTTC
TRBV30,NA,TRBJ2-1,NA,14,CAYSRGSSYNEQFF,TGTGCCTATAGTAGGGGGAGCTCCTACAATGAGCAGTTCTTC
TRBV11-1,TRBD1,TRBJ1-1,NA,15,CASTDRGRLNTEAFF,TGTGCCAGCACAGACAGGGGGCGGTTGAACACTGAAGCTTTCTTT
TRBV11-2,TRBD1,TRBJ1-6,NA,14,CASSLQGASSPLHF,TGTGCCAGCAGCTTACAGGGGGCGAGTTCACCCCTCCACTTT
TRBV10-3,NA,TRBJ1-6,NA,14,CAISDRQYNSPLHF,TGTGCCATCAGTGATAGACAATATAATTCACCCCTCCACTTT
TRBV11-2,NA,TRBJ1-2,NA,13,CASSPGLNYGYTF,TGTGCCAGCAGCCCTGGCCTGAACTATGGCTACACCTTC
TRBV29-1,TRBD1,TRBJ1-1,NA,13,CSVEEGTGTEAFF,TGCAGCGTTGAAGAAGGGACAGGGACTGAAGCTTTCTTT
TRBV5-5,NA,TRBJ1-5,NA,14,CASSPGAEYQPQHF,TGTGCCAGCAGCCCTGGGGCGGAATATCAGCCCCAGCATTTT
TRBV7-8,TRBD1,TRBJ2-1,NA,14,CASSPGQVHDEQFF,TGTGCCAGCAGCCCCGGACAGGTACACGATGAGCAGTTCTTC
TRBV5-1,NA,TRBJ1-1,NA,14,CASSLRGADTEAFF,TGCGCCAGCAGCTTGCGGGGGGCAGACACTGAAGCTTTCTTT
TRBV4-1,TRBD1,TRBJ2-1,NA,15,CASSQGQGGPNEQFF,TGCGCCAGCAGCCAAGGACAGGGTGGTCCCAATGAGCAGTTCTTC
TRBV5-6,TRBD2,TRBJ2-3,few,16,CASSSLAGALTDTQYF,TGTGCCAGCAGCTCACTAGCGGGGGCCCTCACAGATACGCAGTATTTT
TRBV4-1,NA,TRBJ2-7,NA,19,CASSQDWGRGANIPAEQYF,TGCGCCAGCAGCCAAGATTGGGGCAGGGGGGCGAATATCCCAGCCGAGCAGTACTTC
TRBV19,NA,TRBJ2-4,NA,13,CASSPRAKNIQYF,TGTGCCAGTAGTCCCAGGGCCAAAAACATTCAGTACTTC
TRBV6-5,TRBD1,TRBJ1-2,NA,13,CASSMDRGFGYTF,TGTGCCAGCAGCATGGACAGGGGCTTTGGCTACACCTTC
TRBV15,TRBD2,TRBJ2-1,NA,16,CATGPIGGGSYNEQFF,TGTGCCACCGGGCCCATTGGGGGGGGCTCCTACAATGAGCAGTTCTTC
TRBV15,NA,TRBJ1-5,NA,15,CATSRDPGLNQPQHF,TGTGCCACCAGCAGAGATCCAGGCCTCAATCAGCCCCAGCATTTT
TRBV9,NA,TRBJ2-1,NA,17,CASSVDEPPKTYNEQFF,TGTGCCAGCAGCGTAGATGAGCCTCCGAAGACCTACAATGAGCAGTTCTTC
TRBV19,NA,TRBJ1-2,NA,13,CASSGPRGGGYTF,TGTGCCAGTAGTGGCCCTCGAGGCGGCGGCTACACCTTC
TRBV4-2,NA,TRBJ1-2,NA,15,CASSQDRARGYGYTF,TGTGCCAGCAGCCAAGATAGAGCCAGGGGCTATGGCTACACCTTC
TRBV30,TRBD1,TRBJ1-2,NA,13,CAWSPTGVYGYTF,TGTGCCTGGAGTCCGACAGGGGTCTATGGCTACACCTTC